The rows below give T cell receptor beta chains drawn from one sample of a study of blood T cell repertoires in COVID-19. Using immunoSEQ multiplex PCR, the repertoire was profiled, and TCRdb retains in-frame clones only, with some absent. The sample gives approximately 31,000 clones, approximately 83% of which show up once; about 16% is in the top ten. Sequencing input: peripheral blood. These TCRs come from a woman aged 60-75 years with active COVID-19. CDR3s include the opening cysteine and the closing phenylalanine or tryptophan. A D gene is named only where the DNA matches it firmly. Clone size, where shown, is once, few, many, or a class for clones that have expanded.

TRBJ2-4,TRBV30,TRBD1,few,TGTGCCTGGAGTGGTGGGACAGGGCTAAACGATCACAAAAACATTCAGTACTTC,CAWSGGTGLNDHKNIQYF
TRBJ2-2,TRBV5-1,TRBD2,-,TGCGCCAGCAGCCAGGGACTAGCGGGGGGCACCGGGGAGCTGTTTTTT,CASSQGLAGGTGELFF
TRBJ2-7,TRBV29-1,TRBD1,-,TGCAGCGTTGTCGGACAGGGCTACGAGCAGTACTTC,CSVVGQGYEQYF
TRBJ2-7,TRBV5-4,-,-,TGTGCCAGCAGCTTAGATCAGGGGCCCTACGAGCAGTACTTC,CASSLDQGPYEQYF
TRBJ1-4,TRBV6-1,-,-,TGTGCCAGCAGTGTGGGGGTCGGGGGAACTAATGAAAAACTGTTTTTT,CASSVGVGGTNEKLFF
TRBJ2-1,TRBV4-1,-,-,TGCGCCAGCAGCCAAGAATGGGGGGACAATGAGCAGTTCTTC,CASSQEWGDNEQFF
TRBJ2-7,TRBV28,-,-,TGTGCCAGCAGCTTCTCGCTGAGCTCCTACGAGCAGTACTTC,CASSFSLSSYEQYF
TRBJ1-5,TRBV7-2,TRBD1,few,TGTGCCAGCAGCTTCGGGACAGGTAGCAATCAGCCCCAGCATTTT,CASSFGTGSNQPQHF
TRBJ1-2,TRBV18,-,-,TGTGCCAGCTCACCACCTGCGGGCGTGGGCTATGGCTACACCTTC,CASSPPAGVGYGYTF
TRBJ2-1,TRBV2,-,-,TGTGCCAGCAGCTACTCACTAGGCAATGAGCAGTTCTTC,CASSYSLGNEQFF
TRBJ2-3,TRBV6-5,-,-,TGTGCCAGCAGTTACTCGTGGGGAGTAGGAGATACGCAGTATTTT,CASSYSWGVGDTQYF
TRBJ2-3,TRBV2,TRBD2,once,TGTGCCAGCAGGGTCCTGACTAGCGGGTCGACAGATACGCAGTATTTT,CASRVLTSGSTDTQYF
TRBJ1-5,TRBV15,TRBD1,once,TGTGCCACCAGCAGAGACTCGATAGGGGGCAATTCTTATAGCAATCAGCCCCAGCATTTT,CATSRDSIGGNSYSNQPQHF
TRBJ2-3,TRBV30,TRBD1,-,TGTGCCTGGGCGCAGGGGGTAGGGACAGATACGCAGTATTTT,CAWAQGVGTDTQYF
TRBJ2-5,TRBV15,TRBD1,-,TGTGCCACCAGCAGAGATCCGACAGGGAGAGAGACCCAGTACTTC,CATSRDPTGRETQYF
TRBJ2-1,TRBV10-3,TRBD2,-,TGTGCCATCAGTGAGATCCCGACTAGCGGCACCTACAATGAGCAGTTCTTC,CAISEIPTSGTYNEQFF
TRBJ1-4,TRBV18,-,-,TGTGCCAGCTCACCATTAATAGTAGCAGGGCGAACGGAAAAACTGTTTTTT,CASSPLIVAGRTEKLFF
TRBJ1-4,TRBV6-4,-,-,TGTGCCAGCAGTGACGGGCTATTGAATGAAAAACTGTTTTTT,CASSDGLLNEKLFF
TRBJ2-7,TRBV19,-,few,TGTGCCAGTAGTACCTACTTGACCGGGTCCTACGAGCAGTACTTC,CASSTYLTGSYEQYF
TRBJ2-1,TRBV9,TRBD1,-,TGTGCCAGCAGCGTAGAGGGGGCGCGTCAGAATGAGCAGTTCTTC,CASSVEGARQNEQFF
TRBJ2-1,TRBV29-1,-,-,TGCAGCGCCTCGGACAGAATTCACAATGAGCAGTTCTTC,CSASDRIHNEQFF
TRBJ2-7,TRBV7-9,TRBD1,-,TGTGCCAGCAGCTGGAGAGGGACAGGTCAAGGCGAGCAGTACTTC,CASSWRGTGQGEQYF
TRBJ1-2,TRBV6-5,-,-,TGTGCCAGCAGGACAGTTCCTTATGGCTACACCTTC,CASRTVPYGYTF
TRBJ2-7,TRBV19,-,medium-sized,TGTGCCAGTAGTATTATTGGGGGAGGCCCGTCCTACGAGCAGTACTTC,CASSIIGGGPSYEQYF
TRBJ1-2,TRBV24-1,-,-,TGTGCCACGTCGGAGGCTACATCTGGCTACACCTTC,CATSEATSGYTF
TRBJ2-1,TRBV9,TRBD2,-,TGTGCCAGCAGCGTTAGCGGGAGGTACTCCTACAATGAGCAGTTCTTC,CASSVSGRYSYNEQFF
TRBJ1-3,TRBV6-5,-,once,TGTGCCAGCAGTTACACTGACACTGGAAACACCATATATTTT,CASSYTDTGNTIYF
TRBJ2-7,TRBV7-2,TRBD1,few,TGTGCCAGCAGCTTAGCGCCGGGACAGGGTCTTTACGAGCAGTACTTC,CASSLAPGQGLYEQYF
TRBJ2-5,TRBV5-1,-,-,TGCGCCAGCAGCTTAGGGACACAACAAGAGACCCAGTACTTC,CASSLGTQQETQYF
TRBJ2-1,TRBV3-1/TRBV3-2,TRBD1,-,TGTGCCAGCAGCTTCCGACAGGGGCCCATCAATGAGCAGTTCTTC,CASSFRQGPINEQFF
TRBJ2-7,TRBV5-6,-,-,TGTGCCAGCAGCTCCCCCCTCCCGGACGAGCAGTACTTC,CASSSPLPDEQYF
TRBJ2-2,TRBV20-1,TRBD2,-,TGCAGTGCTAGTTCGGGCGGGAGAGGGGCCGGGGAGCTGTTTTTT,CSASSGGRGAGELFF
TRBJ1-2,TRBV7-9,-,-,TGTGCCAGCAGCTCCTTCCTCACAGGCGGAGGGGATGGCTACACCTTC,CASSSFLTGGGDGYTF
TRBJ1-5,TRBV14,-,once,TGTGCCAGCAGCCAACACGAAGAACAGCTGAGCAATCAGCCCCAGCATTTT,CASSQHEEQLSNQPQHF
TRBJ2-5,TRBV14,TRBD2,-,TGTGCCAGCAGCCCCCTGACTAGCGGGAGTGAGACCCAGTACTTC,CASSPLTSGSETQYF
TRBJ2-1,TRBV4-1,TRBD2,-,TGCGCCAGCAGCCTGTACGGGGGGGCGAATGAGCAGTTCTTC,CASSLYGGANEQFF
TRBJ2-2,TRBV6-5,-,-,TGTGCCAGCAGCTCTGGACACTACACCGGGGAGCTGTTTTTT,CASSSGHYTGELFF
TRBJ2-3,TRBV2,TRBD2,-,TGTGCCAGCAGTGAAGCTAGCGGGGGCTGGAATACGCAGTATTTT,CASSEASGGWNTQYF
TRBJ2-1,TRBV28,-,-,TGTGCCAGCAGTTTATTTTCGGCGGGTAGATTCACCCCTAGCTCCTACAATGAGCAGTTCTTC,CASSLFSAGRFTPSSYNEQFF
TRBJ2-3,TRBV20-1,-,-,TGCAGTGCTCTGCAGGATACGCAGTATTTT,CSALQDTQYF
TRBJ2-7,TRBV6-5,TRBD1,-,TGTGCCAGCATATGGACAGGCCCCCAATACGAGCAGTACTTC,CASIWTGPQYEQYF
TRBJ1-1,TRBV3-1/TRBV3-2,-,once,TGTGCCAGCAGCTATCCCAATGCTAGCCCTTTCTTT,CASSYPNASPFF
TRBJ2-7,TRBV6-4,-,-,TGTGCCAGCAGCCAGGAGGTTGGACCGACCTACGAGCAGTACTTC,CASSQEVGPTYEQYF
TRBJ2-2,TRBV9,TRBD1,-,TGTGCCAGCAGCGTAGACGGGACAGGGGGTACCGGGGAGCTGTTTTTT,CASSVDGTGGTGELFF
TRBJ1-1,TRBV28,TRBD1,once,TGTGCCAGCACCTTGGACAGGGGACGCTATGAAGCTTTCTTT,CASTLDRGRYEAFF
TRBJ2-7,TRBV5-1,TRBD1,-,TGCGCCAGCAGCGAGGACAGGGCGGTCTACGAGCAGTACTTC,CASSEDRAVYEQYF
TRBJ2-3,TRBV14,TRBD2,-,TGTGCCAGCAGCCCCGGACTAGGGCGGTTTACGACAGATACGCAGTATTTT,CASSPGLGRFTTDTQYF
TRBJ2-7,TRBV6-5,TRBD2,few,TGTGCCAGCAGTTTATCAGAAGCGGGGGTCTACGAGCAGTACTTC,CASSLSEAGVYEQYF
TRBJ2-2,TRBV6-5,-,-,TGTGCCGCGTCACTCCAGGGAAACACCGGGGAGCTGTTTTTT,CAASLQGNTGELFF
TRBJ1-1,TRBV19,-,-,TGTGCCAGTATCCGGGGGGAGAACACTGAAGCTTTCTTT,CASIRGENTEAFF